The 7 T cell receptor beta chains below all came from one sample that was sequenced in a study of PD-1 blockade in classical Hodgkin lymphoma (dated by TCRdb to between 2020 and 2021). What this sample's time point label stands for: cycle 1 day 1 (C1D1), immediately before nivolumab initiation. Every trial patient had relapsed after autologous stem cell transplantation, and cohorts A, B and C differed in prior brentuximab vedotin exposure. To prepare the library, the immunoSEQ multiplex PCR assay was applied. TCRdb took over this immuneACCESS table, retaining in-frame rearrangements with V and J assigned. Such tables are incomplete; in checked studies, under half of the missing clones stem from an unresolved V gene, and the remainder is unexplained. The sample records some 63,000 clones, roughly 90% of which are singletons. The ten largest clones represent about 8.8% of the sample. Specimen: peripheral blood mononuclear cells (PBMCs), collected at baseline. The receptors originated from a human donor with classical Hodgkin lymphoma.

The J gene is TRBJ2-7, the V gene TRBV5-1; 8 nucleotides line up with TRBD1. Germline lookup yields CDR1 SGHRS and CDR2 YFSETQ. After removal of 2 bases from V and 6 bases from J, the junction contained 10 bases not matched to a gene. The CDR3 runs to 15 residues. The CDR3 DNA sequence: TGCGCCAGCAGCTTCGGGCAGGGGGCCTGGAGCGAGCAGTACTTC. It translates to CASSFGQGAWSEQYF. Combining the CDR3 with reference TRBV5-1 and TRBJ2-7 gives the whole variable domain KAGVTQTPRYLIKTRGQQVTLSCSPISGHRSVSWYQQTPGQGLQFLFEYFSETQRNKGNFPGRFSGRQFSNSRSEMNVSTLELGDSALYLCASSFGQGAWSEQYFGPGTRLTVT.

This sequence joins TRBV19 and TRBJ1-1; TRBD1 is a possible D gene (5 bases). The germline V and J ends were trimmed by 4 bases and 0 bases, with 12 bases remaining between them. This CDR3 region has 15 residues. Germline values: CDR1 LNHDA, CDR2 SQIVND (reference sequence). This CDR3 reads CASSSGQTLNTEAFF. The CDR3 nucleotides read TGTGCCAGTAGTAGTGGACAAACCCTGAACACTGAAGCTTTCTTT.

The rearrangement links TRBV2 to TRBJ2-3; 10 bases match TRBD2. Trimming removed 0 bases from V and 0 bases from J; junction bases left unmatched: 9. Germline V CDR1 and CDR2: SNHLY, FYNNEI. There are 19 residues in the CDR3. The CDR3 nucleotides are TGTGCCAGCAGTGAAGCGTGGGCTAGCGGGGGTGCTAGCACAGATACGCAGTATTTT. It encodes CASSEAWASGGASTDTQYF.

The genes are TRBV18 and TRBJ2-1; D perhaps matches TRBD1 (5 bases). V lost 3 bases and J lost 7, with 16 bases in between. In germline, CDR1 is KGHSH, CDR2 LQKENI. The CDR3 contains 15 residues. This CDR3 reads CASSPFGTGVNEQFF. Written as DNA, the CDR3 is TGTGCCAGCTCACCGTTCGGCACAGGTGTAAATGAGCAGTTCTTC.

This chain links TRBV19 with TRBJ2-7; TRBD2 matches 8 bases. The ends lost 5 bases at V and 4 bases at J; junction bases unmatched: 7. The CDR3 runs to 14 residues. Germline loops: CDR1 LNHDA, CDR2 SQIVND (reference sequence). The CDR3 spells CASSWASGPYEQYF. The CDR3 coding sequence is TGTGCCAGTAGTTGGGCTAGCGGGCCTTACGAGCAGTACTTC.

The chain has TRBV5-4 and TRBJ2-3; maybe TRBD2 (6 bases). Between the trimmed V and J ends, which lost 4 bases and 0 bases, there was a span of 15 bases. Germline V gene sequence: CDR1 SGHNT, CDR2 YYREEE (reference sequence). This CDR3 has 16 amino acids. CDR3 amino acids: CASSPGAGKSTDTQYF. CDR3 bases: TGTGCCAGCAGCCCCGGGGCGGGGAAAAGCACAGATACGCAGTATTTT.

The chain recombines TRBV11-2 with TRBJ2-3, with D hard to call. CDR3 length: 13 amino acids. V gave up 2 bases and J gave up 0 bases, with 3 bases separating them. Germline assignment: CDR1 SGHAT and CDR2 FQNNGV. CDR3 in amino acids: CASSLRSTDTQYF. CDR3 DNA: TGTGCCAGCAGCTTACGCAGCACAGATACGCAGTATTTT.